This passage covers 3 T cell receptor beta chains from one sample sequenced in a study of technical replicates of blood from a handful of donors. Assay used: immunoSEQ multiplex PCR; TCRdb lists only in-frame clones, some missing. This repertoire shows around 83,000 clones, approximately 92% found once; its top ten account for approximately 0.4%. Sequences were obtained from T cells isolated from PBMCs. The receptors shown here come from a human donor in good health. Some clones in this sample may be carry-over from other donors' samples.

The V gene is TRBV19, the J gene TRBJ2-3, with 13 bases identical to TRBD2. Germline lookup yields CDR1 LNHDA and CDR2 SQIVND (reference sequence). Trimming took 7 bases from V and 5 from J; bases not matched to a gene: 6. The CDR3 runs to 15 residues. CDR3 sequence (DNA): TGTGCCAGTACACTAGCGGGAGGGCCGGGAGATACGCAGTATTTT. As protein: CASTLAGGPGDTQYF.

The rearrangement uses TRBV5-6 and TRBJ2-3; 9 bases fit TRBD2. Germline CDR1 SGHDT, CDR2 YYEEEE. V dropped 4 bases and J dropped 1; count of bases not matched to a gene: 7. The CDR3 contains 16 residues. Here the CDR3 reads CASSLTSGWGTDTQYF. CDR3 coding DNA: TGTGCCAGCAGCCTAACTAGCGGGTGGGGCACAGATACGCAGTATTTT.

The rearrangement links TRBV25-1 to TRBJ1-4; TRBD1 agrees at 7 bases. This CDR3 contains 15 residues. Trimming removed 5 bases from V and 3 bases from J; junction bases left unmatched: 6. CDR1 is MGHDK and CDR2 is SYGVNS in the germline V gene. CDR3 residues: CASSKRTGANEKLFF. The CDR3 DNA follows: TGTGCCAGCAGTAAACGGACAGGAGCTAATGAAAAACTGTTTTTT.